The 8 T cell receptor beta chains in this list originate from one sample, sequenced in a study of CD8 T cells in ankylosing spondylitis. TCRdb used MiXCR to reprocess the 5' RACE reads, holding one entry per CDR3 protein. Of under 450,000 distinct CDR3 sequences in the sample, about 20% were seen once. The material sequenced was blood, either unsorted or a sorted T cell fraction (not recorded which). All receptors derive from a male donor with ankylosing spondylitis or in good health (not recorded which).

The chain joins TRBV28 to TRBJ2-3, with TRBD2 as a possible D gene (7 bases). In germline, CDR1 is MDHEN, CDR2 SYDVKM. There are 16 residues in the CDR3. Trimming took 8 bases from V and 2 from J, leaving 20 bases between them. CDR3 loop: CASLPEGGLNTDTQYF. The CDR3 DNA sequence: TGTGCCAGCCTCCCCGAGGGGGGGCTAAACACAGATACGCAGTATTTT.

This clonotype was counted at least ten times. This rearrangement joins TRBV20-1 to TRBJ2-7; no clear D gene. With 1 base removed from V and 0 bases from J, the gap between germline ends came to 13 bases. Germline CDR1 DFQATT, CDR2 SNEGSKA (reference sequence). The CDR3 is 15 amino acids. The CDR3 protein is CSARVESAVSYEQYF. CDR3 nucleotides: TGCAGTGCTAGAGTTGAATCGGCAGTCTCCTACGAGCAGTACTTC.

This clonotype was detected a few times. The CDR3 DNA sequence: TGTGCCAGCAGCCCTCACCGGGACGTCCTAAATGAGCAGTTCTTC. Its translation: CASSPHRDVLNEQFF. V is TRBV3-1 and J is TRBJ2-1; D may correspond to TRBD1 or TRBD2 (5 bases each). Germline loops: CDR1 LGHDT, CDR2 YNNKEL (reference sequence). V gave up 4 bases and J gave up 7 bases, with 17 bases separating them. The CDR3 contains 15 residues.

The chain joins TRBV6-5 to TRBJ2-4; 7 bases align to TRBD1. Germline CDR1 is MNHEY and CDR2 is SVGAGI. V gave up 0 bases and J gave up 9 bases; unmatched junction bases: 5. This CDR3 contains 14 residues. The CDR3, as DNA: TGTGCCAGCAGTTACTCAACAGGGGTGCGCATTCAGTACTTC. This sequence encodes CASSYSTGVRIQYF.

The CDR3 DNA reads TGCAGCGATGTAGAGGCAGGGTATGATGGCTACACCTTC. Translating it yields CSDVEAGYDGYTF. This chain links TRBV29-1 with TRBJ1-2; D is perhaps TRBD1 (5 bases). Germline-derived CDR1 and CDR2 are SQVTM and ANQGSEA. The CDR3 length is 13 residues. V was cut by 7 bases and J by 6 bases, with 18 bases left in between.

The V call is TRBV24-1, the J call TRBJ2-5, with no clear D. Deletions cut 9 bases from V and 3 bases from J, with 4 bases between. Per germline, CDR1 KGHDR and CDR2 SFDVKD. The CDR3 is 10 amino acids. The CDR3 region has the DNA TGTGCCACCCATGAAGAGACCCAGTACTTC. Protein product: CATHEETQYF.

The chain joins TRBV14 to TRBJ2-1; the D gene is possibly TRBD2 (6 bases). V was trimmed by 1 base and J by 6 bases, leaving 13 bases between them. CDR1 SGHDN and CDR2 FVKESK come from the germline V gene. The CDR3 spans 15 residues. CDR3 coding DNA: TGTGCCAGCAGCCAAGCTGGGGGGTGGACCAATGAGCAGTTCTTC. Protein product: CASSQAGGWTNEQFF.

This clonotype showed up just a few times. The chain carries TRBV2 and TRBJ1-6; D ambiguous. The germline V gene encodes CDR1 SNHLY and CDR2 FYNNEI. The V end was cut by 2 bases, the J end by 7 bases, with 18 bases between. This CDR3 has 17 residues. CDR3 nucleotides: TGTGCCAGCAGTGAAACGGCCCTGGGAGGTGTGAATTCACCCCTCCACTTT. This translates into CASSETALGGVNSPLHF.